This is a list of T cell receptor beta chains from one sample in a study of cytomegalovirus exposure and HLA in healthy donors. TCRdb's copy holds only in-frame clones and misses some; the assay was immunoSEQ multiplex PCR. The top ten clones hold approximately 3.9% of a sample with roughly 100,000 clones, approximately 70% of them seen once. Sequencing was done on a sample of PBMCs. The receptors shown here come from a man aged 30-40 years in good health and CMV-seropositive. The CDR3 runs from the conserved cysteine through the conserved F or W. Fields, in order: V gene, J gene, D gene, clone size, CDR3 protein, CDR3 DNA. A D gene is named only where the DNA matches it firmly. Some rows mark clone size as missing; the rest say once, few, many or name a class of expanded clone.

TRBV7-2,TRBJ2-4,.,few,CASSSRGNKNIQYF,TGTGCCAGCAGCTCCAGGGGAAACAAAAACATTCAGTACTTC
TRBV6-5,TRBJ2-7,TRBD1,.,CASSEDRGAYEQYF,TGTGCCAGCAGTGAGGACAGGGGCGCATACGAGCAGTACTTC
TRBV5-1,TRBJ1-5,.,.,CASSLDEGQQPQHF,TGCGCCAGCAGCTTGGACGAGGGCCAGCAGCCCCAGCATTTT
TRBV7-2,TRBJ2-7,TRBD1,.,CASSLDLDRGREQYF,TGTGCCAGCAGCTTAGATTTGGACAGGGGAAGGGAGCAGTACTTC
TRBV11-3,TRBJ2-1,TRBD1,few,CASSPHQTGGSYNEQFF,TGTGCCAGCAGCCCTCACCAAACAGGGGGCAGTTACAATGAGCAGTTCTTC
TRBV28,TRBJ1-1,.,.,CASSPRGGNTEAFF,TGTGCCAGCAGTCCACGGGGGGGAAACACTGAAGCTTTCTTT
TRBV5-1,TRBJ2-7,.,.,CASSEGGSYEQYF,TGCGCCAGCAGCGAGGGGGGGTCCTACGAGCAGTACTTC
TRBV7-2,TRBJ2-7,.,.,CASSLEVRGYEQYF,TGTGCCAGCAGCTTAGAGGTCAGGGGATACGAGCAGTACTTC
TRBV6-5,TRBJ2-1,.,.,CASSTYLEYNEQFF,TGTGCCAGCAGTACCTACTTAGAGTACAATGAGCAGTTCTTC
TRBV23-1,TRBJ1-5,.,.,CASSRSRWGRNNQPQHF,TGCGCCAGCAGTCGAAGCAGGTGGGGGCGTAACAATCAGCCCCAGCATTTT
TRBV5-1,TRBJ2-5,TRBD2,.,CASSFTQLAGVETQYF,TGCGCCAGCAGCTTCACACAACTAGCGGGGGTGGAGACCCAGTACTTC
TRBV19,TRBJ1-2,TRBD1,.,CASTRTGGYGYTF,TGTGCCAGTACCCGGACAGGGGGCTATGGCTACACCTTC
TRBV7-3,TRBJ2-3,.,.,CASSFTRATGTDTQYF,TGTGCCAGCAGCTTTACCAGGGCGACGGGCACAGATACGCAGTATTTT
TRBV6-5,TRBJ1-2,.,.,CASSGSLANYGYTF,TGTGCCAGCAGCGGTAGTTTAGCTAACTATGGCTACACCTTC
TRBV4-1,TRBJ2-1,.,.,CASSPAGSTPLEQFF,TGCGCCAGCAGCCCGGCGGGGTCAACGCCCCTAGAGCAGTTCTTC
TRBV5-1,TRBJ2-3,TRBD2,.,CASSLGLAGSTDTQYF,TGCGCCAGCAGCTTGGGACTAGCGGGTTCCACAGATACGCAGTATTTT
TRBV7-2,TRBJ2-7,.,.,CASSLSGVSYEQYF,TGTGCCAGCAGCTTATCCGGGGTCTCCTACGAGCAGTACTTC
TRBV6-5,TRBJ1-2,.,.,CASSYSPGVYGYTF,TGTGCCAGCAGTTACTCTCCAGGGGTCTATGGCTACACCTTC
TRBV27,TRBJ2-3,TRBD1,.,CASSSLTGGIGNTQYF,TGTGCCAGCAGTTCCCTGACAGGGGGCATCGGAAATACGCAGTATTTT
TRBV5-4,TRBJ1-1,.,.,CASSLWEGTTEAFF,TGTGCCAGCAGCTTGTGGGAGGGTACCACTGAAGCTTTCTTT
TRBV2,TRBJ2-7,.,.,CASKSRTVQVEQYF,TGTGCCAGCAAAAGCAGGACAGTTCAGGTCGAGCAGTACTTC
TRBV11-2,TRBJ2-2,.,.,CASSLFPDSNTGELFF,TGTGCCAGCAGCTTATTCCCGGACAGCAACACCGGAGAGCTGTTTTTT
TRBV10-3,TRBJ2-3,.,.,CAILDSQTNPTDTQYF,TGTGCCATCTTGGACAGCCAAACAAATCCCACAGATACGCAGTATTTT
TRBV11-3,TRBJ1-3,.,once,CASSSPDSSSGNTIYF,TGTGCCAGCAGCTCCCCAGACAGCAGCTCTGGAAACACCATATATTTT
TRBV25-1,TRBJ2-2,TRBD2,.,CASSAPQWGGLTGELFF,TGTGCCAGCAGTGCCCCTCAATGGGGGGGTTTAACCGGGGAGCTGTTTTTT
TRBV14,TRBJ1-3,TRBD1,.,CASSRTQGVTGNTIYF,TGTGCCAGCAGCCGTACCCAGGGGGTAACTGGAAACACCATATATTTT
TRBV6-5,TRBJ1-6,.,few,CASRQTGQGSSPLHF,TGTGCCAGCAGACAGACAGGCCAGGGGAGTTCACCCCTCCACTTT